This T cell receptor (beta chain) stems from a study of blood T cell repertoires in COVID-19. Study summary: From T cells, B-cell-depleted T cells, or PBMCs came the material, which was cDNA or gDNA.

This CDR3 spans 17 amino acids. Between the trimmed V and J ends, which lost 0 bases and 1 base, there was a span of 13 bases. Germline V gives CDR1 SGHAT, CDR2 FQNNGV. Per the authors' pipeline: Reference gene primer amplification in the assay estimated nucleated cell counts. The data were produced by immunoSEQ multiplex PCR, yet TCRdb's version contains in-frame clones alone and is incomplete. V and J calls and clone size are those listed in that table; D and trimming were worked out from the DNA. The table shows approximately 240,000 clones, with approximately 83% occurring only once. Individuals drawn from approximately 26 US areas were about 18 to 90 years old. Self-reported history from a screening survey and questionnaire set each donor's cohort.

Sample: PBMCs or T cells enriched from blood (not recorded which). The receptor comes from a woman in her 40s with acute COVID-19. The V and J genes are TRBV11-2 and TRBJ1-5; D gene ambiguous. The CDR3 region is CASSLEPPRGSNQPQHF. The CDR3 DNA sequence: TGTGCCAGCAGCTTAGAACCCCCCAGAGGAAGCAATCAGCCCCAGCATTTT.